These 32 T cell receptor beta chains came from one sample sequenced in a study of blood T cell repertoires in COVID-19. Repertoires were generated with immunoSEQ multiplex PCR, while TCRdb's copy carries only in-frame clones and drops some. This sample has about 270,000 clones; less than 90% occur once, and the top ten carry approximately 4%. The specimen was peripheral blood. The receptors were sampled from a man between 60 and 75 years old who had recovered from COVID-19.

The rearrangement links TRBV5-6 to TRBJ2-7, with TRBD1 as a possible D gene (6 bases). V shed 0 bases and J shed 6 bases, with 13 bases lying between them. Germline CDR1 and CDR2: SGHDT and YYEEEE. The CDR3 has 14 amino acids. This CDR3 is CASSLGQGLGEQYF. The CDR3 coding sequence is TGTGCCAGCAGCTTGGGGCAGGGGTTGGGCGAGCAGTACTTC.

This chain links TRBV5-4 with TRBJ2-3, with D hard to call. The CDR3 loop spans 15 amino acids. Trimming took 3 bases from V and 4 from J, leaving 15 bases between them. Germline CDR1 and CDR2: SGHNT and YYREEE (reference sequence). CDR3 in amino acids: CASSSPPQGADTQYF. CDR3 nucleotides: TGTGCCAGCAGCTCCCCGCCCCAAGGAGCAGATACGCAGTATTTT.

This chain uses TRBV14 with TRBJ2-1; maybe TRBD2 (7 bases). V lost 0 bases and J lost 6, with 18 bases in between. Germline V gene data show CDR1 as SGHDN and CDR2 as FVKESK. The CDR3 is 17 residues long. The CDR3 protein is CASSQDLVGGPANEQFF. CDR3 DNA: TGTGCCAGCAGCCAAGATCTGGTGGGGGGGCCGGCCAATGAGCAGTTCTTC.

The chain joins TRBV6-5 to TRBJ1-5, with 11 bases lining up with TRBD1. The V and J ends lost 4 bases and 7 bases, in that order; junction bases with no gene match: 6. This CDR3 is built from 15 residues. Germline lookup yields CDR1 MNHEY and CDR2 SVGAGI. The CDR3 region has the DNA TGTGCCAGCAGTTCTGGACAGGGGGCAGGACAGCCCCAGCATTTT. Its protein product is CASSSGQGAGQPQHF.

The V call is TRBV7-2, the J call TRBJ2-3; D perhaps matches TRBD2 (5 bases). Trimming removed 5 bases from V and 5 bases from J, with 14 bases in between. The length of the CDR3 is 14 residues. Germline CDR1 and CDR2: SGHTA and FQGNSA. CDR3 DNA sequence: TGTGCCAGCAGCCCCCAAAGAGGGAAAGATACGCAGTATTTT. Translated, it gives CASSPQRGKDTQYF.

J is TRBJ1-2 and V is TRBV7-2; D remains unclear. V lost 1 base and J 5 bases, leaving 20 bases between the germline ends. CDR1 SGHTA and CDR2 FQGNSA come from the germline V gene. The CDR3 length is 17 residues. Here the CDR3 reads CASSLEASTSYYYGYTF. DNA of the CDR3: TGTGCCAGCAGCTTAGAAGCGTCGACTAGCTACTATTATGGCTACACCTTC. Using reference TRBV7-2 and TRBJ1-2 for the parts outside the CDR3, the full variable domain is GAGVSQSPSNKVTEKGKDVELRCDPISGHTALYWYRQSLGQGLEFLIYFQGNSAPDKSGLPSDRFSAERTGGSVSTLTIQRTQQEDSAVYLCASSLEASTSYYYGYTFGSGTRLTVV.

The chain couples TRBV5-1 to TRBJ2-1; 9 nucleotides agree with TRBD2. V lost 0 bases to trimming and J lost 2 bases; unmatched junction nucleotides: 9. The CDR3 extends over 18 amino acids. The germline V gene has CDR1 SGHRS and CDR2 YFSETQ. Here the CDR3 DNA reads TGCGCCAGCAGCTTGGCCCTCGCGGGGGGGCCCCCCTACAATGAGCAGTTCTTC. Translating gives CASSLALAGGPPYNEQFF.

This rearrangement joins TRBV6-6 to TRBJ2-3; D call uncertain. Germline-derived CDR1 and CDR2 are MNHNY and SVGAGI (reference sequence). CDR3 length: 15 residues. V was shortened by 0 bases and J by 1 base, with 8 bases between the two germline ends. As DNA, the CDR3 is TGTGCCAGCAGTTACTCGTCACAGCGCACAGATACGCAGTATTTT. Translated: CASSYSSQRTDTQYF.

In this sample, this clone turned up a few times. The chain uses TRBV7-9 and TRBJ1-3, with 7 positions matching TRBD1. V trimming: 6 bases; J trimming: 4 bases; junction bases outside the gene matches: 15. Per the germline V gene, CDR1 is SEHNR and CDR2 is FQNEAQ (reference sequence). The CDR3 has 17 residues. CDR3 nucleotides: TGTGCCAGCAGACTAGGTCAACAGGGGAAGGCGGGAAACACCATATATTTT. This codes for CASRLGQQGKAGNTIYF. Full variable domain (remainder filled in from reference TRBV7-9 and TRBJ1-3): DTGVSQNPRHKITKRGQNVTFRCDPISEHNRLYWYRQTLGQGPEFLTYFQNEAQLEKSRLLSDRFSAERPKGSFSTLEIQRTEQGDSAMYLCASRLGQQGKAGNTIYFGEGSWLTVV.

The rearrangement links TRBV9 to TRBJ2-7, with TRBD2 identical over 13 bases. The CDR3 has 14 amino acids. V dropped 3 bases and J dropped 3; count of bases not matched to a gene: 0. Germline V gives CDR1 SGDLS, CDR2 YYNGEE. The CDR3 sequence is CASSGTSGGYEQYF. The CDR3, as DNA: TGTGCCAGCAGCGGGACTAGCGGGGGCTACGAGCAGTACTTC.

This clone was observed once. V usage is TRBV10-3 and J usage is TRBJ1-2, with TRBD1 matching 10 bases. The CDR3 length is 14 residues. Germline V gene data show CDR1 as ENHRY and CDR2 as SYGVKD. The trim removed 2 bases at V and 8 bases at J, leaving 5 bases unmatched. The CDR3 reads CAISEGTGAWGYTF. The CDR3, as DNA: TGTGCCATCAGTGAGGGGACAGGGGCTTGGGGCTACACCTTC.

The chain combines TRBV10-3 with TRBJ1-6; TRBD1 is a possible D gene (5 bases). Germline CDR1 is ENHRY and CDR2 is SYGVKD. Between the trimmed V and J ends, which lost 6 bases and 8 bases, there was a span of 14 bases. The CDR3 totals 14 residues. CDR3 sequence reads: CAIRDTGRDSPLHF. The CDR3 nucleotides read TGTGCCATCAGGGACACCGGTCGGGATTCACCCCTCCACTTT.

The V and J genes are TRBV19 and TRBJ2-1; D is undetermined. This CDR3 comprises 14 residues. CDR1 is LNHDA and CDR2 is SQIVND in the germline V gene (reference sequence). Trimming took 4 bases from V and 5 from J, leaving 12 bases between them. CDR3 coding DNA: TGTGCCAGTAGTACCCAAACAGTGAACAATGAGCAGTTCTTC. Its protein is CASSTQTVNNEQFF.

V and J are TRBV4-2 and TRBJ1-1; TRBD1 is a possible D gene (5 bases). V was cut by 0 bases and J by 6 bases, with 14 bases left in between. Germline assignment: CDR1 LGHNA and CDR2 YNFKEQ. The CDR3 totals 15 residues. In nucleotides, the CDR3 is TGTGCCAGCAGCCAAGAGGGGCAAATAAGGGCTGAAGCTTTCTTT. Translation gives CASSQEGQIRAEAFF.

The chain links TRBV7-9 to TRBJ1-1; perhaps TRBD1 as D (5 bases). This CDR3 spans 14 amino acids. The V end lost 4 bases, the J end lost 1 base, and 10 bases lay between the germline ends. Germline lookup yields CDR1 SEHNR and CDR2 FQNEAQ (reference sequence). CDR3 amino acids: CASSSETGNTEAFF. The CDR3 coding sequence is TGTGCCAGCAGCTCAGAAACAGGGAACACTGAAGCTTTCTTT.

The CDR3 sequence: CASSEEKQGLQQFF. Written as DNA, the CDR3 is TGTGCCAGCAGCGAAGAAAAGCAGGGTCTCCAGCAGTTCTTC. V usage is TRBV27 and J usage is TRBJ2-1, with D possibly TRBD1 on 5 matching bases. CDR1 is MNHEY and CDR2 is SMNVEV in the germline V gene (reference sequence). The CDR3 runs to 14 residues. Trimming took 6 bases from V and 11 from J, leaving 20 bases between them.

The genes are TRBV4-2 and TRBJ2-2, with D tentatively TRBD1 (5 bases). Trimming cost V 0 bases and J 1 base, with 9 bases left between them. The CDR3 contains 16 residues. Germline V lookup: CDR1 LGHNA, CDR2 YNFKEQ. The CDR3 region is CASSQDWGLNTGELFF. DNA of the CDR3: TGTGCCAGCAGCCAAGATTGGGGCCTGAACACCGGGGAGCTGTTTTTT.

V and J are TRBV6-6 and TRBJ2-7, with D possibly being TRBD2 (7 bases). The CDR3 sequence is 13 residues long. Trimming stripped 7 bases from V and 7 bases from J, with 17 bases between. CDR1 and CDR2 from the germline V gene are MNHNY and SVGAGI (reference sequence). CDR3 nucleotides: TGTGCCAGCACCCGGGGGGCCGATGGTGAGCAGTACTTC. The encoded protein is CASTRGADGEQYF.

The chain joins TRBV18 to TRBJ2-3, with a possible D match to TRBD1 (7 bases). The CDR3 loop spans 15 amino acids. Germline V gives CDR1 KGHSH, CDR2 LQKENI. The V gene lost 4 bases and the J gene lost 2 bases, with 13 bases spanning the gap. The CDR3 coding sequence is TGTGCCAGCTCACGAGGAGGGGGCACCACAGATACGCAGTATTTT. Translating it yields CASSRGGGTTDTQYF.

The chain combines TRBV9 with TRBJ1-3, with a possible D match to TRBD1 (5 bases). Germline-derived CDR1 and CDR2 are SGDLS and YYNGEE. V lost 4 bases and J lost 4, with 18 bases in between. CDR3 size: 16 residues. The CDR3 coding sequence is TGTGCCAGCAGCCCATCCTGGACAATCCTGGGAAACACCATATATTTT. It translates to CASSPSWTILGNTIYF.

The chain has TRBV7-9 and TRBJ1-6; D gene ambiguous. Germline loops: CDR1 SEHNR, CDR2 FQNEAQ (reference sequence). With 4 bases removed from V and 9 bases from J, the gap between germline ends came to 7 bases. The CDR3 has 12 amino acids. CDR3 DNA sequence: TGTGCCAGCAGCTCGAGCGGTTCACCCCTCCACTTT. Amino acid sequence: CASSSSGSPLHF.

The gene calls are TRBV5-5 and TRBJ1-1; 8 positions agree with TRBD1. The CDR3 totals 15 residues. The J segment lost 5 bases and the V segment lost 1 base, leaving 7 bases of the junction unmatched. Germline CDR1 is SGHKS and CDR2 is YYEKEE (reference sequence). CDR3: CASSLQRTGKTEAFF. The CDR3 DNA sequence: TGTGCCAGCAGCTTGCAACGGACAGGGAAGACTGAAGCTTTCTTT.

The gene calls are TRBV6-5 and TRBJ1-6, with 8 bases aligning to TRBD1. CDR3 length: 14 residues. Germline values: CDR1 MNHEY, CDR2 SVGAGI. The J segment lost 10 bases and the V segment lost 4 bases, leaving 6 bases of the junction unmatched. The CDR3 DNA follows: TGTGCCAGCAGTTTAGGACAGGGAGTCTCACCCCTCCACTTT. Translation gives CASSLGQGVSPLHF.

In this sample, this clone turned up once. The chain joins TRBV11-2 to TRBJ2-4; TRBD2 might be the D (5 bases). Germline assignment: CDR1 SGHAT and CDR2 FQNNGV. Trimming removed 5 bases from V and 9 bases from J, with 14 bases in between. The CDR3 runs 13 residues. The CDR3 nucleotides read TGTGCCAGCAGCCGGGGTCTGAGCAGCATTCAGTACTTC. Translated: CASSRGLSSIQYF.

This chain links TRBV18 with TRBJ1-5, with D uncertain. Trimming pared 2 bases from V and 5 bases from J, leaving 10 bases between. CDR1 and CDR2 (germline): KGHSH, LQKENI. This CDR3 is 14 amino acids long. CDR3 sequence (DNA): TGTGCCAGCTCACCATACGGGGATTATCAGCCCCAGCATTTT. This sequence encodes CASSPYGDYQPQHF.

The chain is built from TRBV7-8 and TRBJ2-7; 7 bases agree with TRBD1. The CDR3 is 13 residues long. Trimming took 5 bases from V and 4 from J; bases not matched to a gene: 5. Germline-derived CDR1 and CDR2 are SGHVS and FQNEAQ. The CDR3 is CASSADRKYEQYF. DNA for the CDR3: TGTGCCAGCAGCGCGGACAGGAAATACGAGCAGTACTTC. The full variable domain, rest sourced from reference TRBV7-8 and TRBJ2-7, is GAGVSQSPRYKVAKRGQDVALRCDPISGHVSLFWYQQALGQGPEFLTYFQNEAQLDKSGLPSDRFFAERPEGSVSTLKIQRTQQEDSAVYLCASSADRKYEQYFGPGTRLTVT.

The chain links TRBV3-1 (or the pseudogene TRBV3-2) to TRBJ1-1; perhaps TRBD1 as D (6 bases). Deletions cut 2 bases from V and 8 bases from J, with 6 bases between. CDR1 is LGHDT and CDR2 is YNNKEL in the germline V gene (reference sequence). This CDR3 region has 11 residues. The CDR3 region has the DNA TGTGCCAGCAGCCAAACAGGGGAAGCTTTCTTT. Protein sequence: CASSQTGEAFF.

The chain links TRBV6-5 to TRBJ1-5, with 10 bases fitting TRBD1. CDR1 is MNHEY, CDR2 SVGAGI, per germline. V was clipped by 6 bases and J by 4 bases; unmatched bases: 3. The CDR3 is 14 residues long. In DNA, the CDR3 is TGTGCCAGCAGGCAGGACAGGGGGAATCAGCCCCAGCATTTT. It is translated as CASRQDRGNQPQHF.

The CDR3, as DNA: TGTGCCAGCAGTTTAGGACTTTACAATGCGGGAAACACCATATATTTT. Protein: CASSLGLYNAGNTIYF. The chain carries TRBV5-4 and TRBJ1-3, with unresolved D. Germline V gene lookup returns CDR1 SGHNT and CDR2 YYREEE (reference sequence). The CDR3 consists of 16 residues. The V end lost 5 bases, the J end lost 4 bases, and 19 bases lay between the germline ends. The variable domain in full, with the rest retrieved from reference TRBV5-4 and TRBJ1-3, is ETGVTQSPTHLIKTRGQQVTLRCSSQSGHNTVSWYQQALGQGPQFIFQYYREEENGRGNFPPRFSGLQFPNYSSELNVNALELDDSALYLCASSLGLYNAGNTIYFGEGSWLTVV.

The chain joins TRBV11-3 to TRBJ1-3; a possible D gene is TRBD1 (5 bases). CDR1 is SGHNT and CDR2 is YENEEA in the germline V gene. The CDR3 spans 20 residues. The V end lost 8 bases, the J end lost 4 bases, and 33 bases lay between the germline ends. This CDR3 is CASYLREEALLGGTGNTIYF. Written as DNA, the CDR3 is TGTGCCAGCTACCTCCGGGAGGAAGCCCTCCTCGGGGGTACGGGAAACACCATATATTTT.

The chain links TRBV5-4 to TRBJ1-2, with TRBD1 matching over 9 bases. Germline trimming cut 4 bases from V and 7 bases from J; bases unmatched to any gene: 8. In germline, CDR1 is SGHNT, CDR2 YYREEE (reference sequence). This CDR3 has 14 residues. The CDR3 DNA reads TGTGCCAGCAGCCCGAGTGCGGGACAGGGTGGCTACACCTTC. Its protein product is CASSPSAGQGGYTF. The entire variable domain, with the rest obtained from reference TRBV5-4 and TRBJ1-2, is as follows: ETGVTQSPTHLIKTRGQQVTLRCSSQSGHNTVSWYQQALGQGPQFIFQYYREEENGRGNFPPRFSGLQFPNYSSELNVNALELDDSALYLCASSPSAGQGGYTFGSGTRLTVV.

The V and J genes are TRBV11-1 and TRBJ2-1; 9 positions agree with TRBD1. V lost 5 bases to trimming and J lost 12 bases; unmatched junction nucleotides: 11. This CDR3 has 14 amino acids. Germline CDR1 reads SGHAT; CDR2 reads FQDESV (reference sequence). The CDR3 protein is CASSLLEGQGAQFF. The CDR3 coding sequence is TGTGCCAGCAGCCTCCTAGAGGGACAGGGCGCGCAGTTCTTC.